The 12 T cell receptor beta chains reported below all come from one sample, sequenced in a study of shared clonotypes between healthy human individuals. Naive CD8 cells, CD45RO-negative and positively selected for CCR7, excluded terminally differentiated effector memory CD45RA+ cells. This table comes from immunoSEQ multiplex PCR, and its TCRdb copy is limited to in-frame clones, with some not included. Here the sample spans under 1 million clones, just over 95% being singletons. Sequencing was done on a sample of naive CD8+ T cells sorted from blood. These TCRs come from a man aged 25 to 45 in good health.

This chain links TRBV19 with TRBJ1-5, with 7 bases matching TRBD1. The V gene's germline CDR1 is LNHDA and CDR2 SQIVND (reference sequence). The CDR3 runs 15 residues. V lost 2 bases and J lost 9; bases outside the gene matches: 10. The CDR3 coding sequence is TGTGCCAGTAGTATACTGGGACAGACCATAAGGCCCCAGCATTTT. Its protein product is CASSILGQTIRPQHF. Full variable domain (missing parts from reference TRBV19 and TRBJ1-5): DGGITQSPKYLFRKEGQNVTLSCEQNLNHDAMYWYRQDPGQGLRLIYYSQIVNDFQKGDIAEGYSVSREKKESFPLTVTSAQKNPTAFYLCASSILGQTIRPQHFGDGTRLSIL.

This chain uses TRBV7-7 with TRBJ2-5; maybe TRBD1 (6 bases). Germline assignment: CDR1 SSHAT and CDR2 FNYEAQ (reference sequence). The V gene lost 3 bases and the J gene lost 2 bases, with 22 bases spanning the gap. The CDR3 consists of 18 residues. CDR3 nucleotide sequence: TGTGCCAGCAGCTTGAAGGCCACAGGGCGTAAATTTCAAGAGACCCAGTACTTC. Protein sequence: CASSLKATGRKFQETQYF.

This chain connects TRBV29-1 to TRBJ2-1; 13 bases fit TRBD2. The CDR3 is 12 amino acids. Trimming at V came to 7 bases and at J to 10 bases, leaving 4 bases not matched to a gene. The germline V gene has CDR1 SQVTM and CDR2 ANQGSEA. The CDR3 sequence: CSEGLAGAEQFF. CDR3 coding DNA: TGCAGCGAAGGACTAGCGGGAGCCGAGCAGTTCTTC.

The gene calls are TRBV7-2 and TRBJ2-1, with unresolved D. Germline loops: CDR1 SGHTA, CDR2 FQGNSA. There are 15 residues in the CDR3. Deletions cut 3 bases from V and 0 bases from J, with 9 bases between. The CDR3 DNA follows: TGTGCCAGCAGCTTCGACATTAGCTCCTACAATGAGCAGTTCTTC. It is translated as CASSFDISSYNEQFF.

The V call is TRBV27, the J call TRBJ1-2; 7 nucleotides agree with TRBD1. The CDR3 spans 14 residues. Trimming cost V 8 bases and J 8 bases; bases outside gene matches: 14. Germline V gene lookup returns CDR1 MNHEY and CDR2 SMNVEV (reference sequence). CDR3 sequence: CASRFVTGAGGYTF. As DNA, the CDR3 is TGTGCCAGCCGGTTTGTAACAGGGGCGGGGGGCTACACCTTC.

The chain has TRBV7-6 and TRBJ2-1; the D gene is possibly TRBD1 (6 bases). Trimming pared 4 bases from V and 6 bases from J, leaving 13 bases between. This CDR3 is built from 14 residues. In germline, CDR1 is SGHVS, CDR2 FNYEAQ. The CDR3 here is CASSSGHFPNEQFF. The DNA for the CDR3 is TGTGCCAGCAGCTCGGGACACTTCCCCAATGAGCAGTTCTTC.

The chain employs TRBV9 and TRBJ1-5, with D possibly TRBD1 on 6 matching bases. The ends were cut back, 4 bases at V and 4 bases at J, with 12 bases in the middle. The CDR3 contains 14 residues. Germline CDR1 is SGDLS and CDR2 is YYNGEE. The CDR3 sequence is CASSSGQSNQPQHF. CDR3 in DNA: TGTGCCAGCAGCTCTGGACAGAGTAATCAGCCCCAGCATTTT.

In nucleotides, the CDR3 is TGTGCCAGCAGCAGGGGGCCAGATACGCAGTATTTT. This encodes CASSRGPDTQYF. The chain combines TRBV7-9 with TRBJ2-3, with 7 bases identical to TRBD1. V trimming: 5 bases; J trimming: 4 bases; junction bases outside the gene matches: 0. Germline CDR1 reads SEHNR; CDR2 reads FQNEAQ (reference sequence). The length of the CDR3 is 12 residues.

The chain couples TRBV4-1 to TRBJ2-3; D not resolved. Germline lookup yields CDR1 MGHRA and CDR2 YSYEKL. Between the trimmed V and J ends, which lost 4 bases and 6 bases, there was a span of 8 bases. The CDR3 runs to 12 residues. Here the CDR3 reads CASSPDMDTQYF. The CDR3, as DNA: TGCGCCAGCAGCCCCGATATGGATACGCAGTATTTT.

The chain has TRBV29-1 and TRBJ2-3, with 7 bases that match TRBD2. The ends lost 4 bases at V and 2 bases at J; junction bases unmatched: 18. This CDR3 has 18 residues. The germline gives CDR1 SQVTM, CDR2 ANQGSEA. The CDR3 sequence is CSVGGGVLAERYTDTQYF. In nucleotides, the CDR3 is TGCAGCGTTGGGGGCGGGGTGCTAGCGGAACGGTACACAGATACGCAGTATTTT.

The CDR3 spells CAWSVRGRVYNEQFF. In DNA, the CDR3 is TGTGCCTGGAGTGTTAGGGGGAGAGTCTACAATGAGCAGTTCTTC. This chain connects TRBV30 to TRBJ2-1, with D maybe TRBD1 (6 bases). CDR1 is GTSNPN, CDR2 SVGIG, per germline (reference sequence). The CDR3 has 15 residues. The V gene lost 0 bases and the J gene lost 3 bases, with 12 bases spanning the gap.

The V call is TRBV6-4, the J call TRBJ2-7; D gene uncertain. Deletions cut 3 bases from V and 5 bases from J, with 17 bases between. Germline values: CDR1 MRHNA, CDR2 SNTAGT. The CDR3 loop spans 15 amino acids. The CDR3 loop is CASSERALPLHEQYF. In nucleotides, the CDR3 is TGTGCCAGCAGTGAAAGAGCACTCCCCTTGCACGAGCAGTACTTC.